This entry lists 17 T cell receptor beta chains sequenced from one sample in a study of Ad26.COV2.S vaccination and SARS-CoV-2 variants. TCRdb's table, derived via immunoSEQ multiplex PCR, lists solely in-frame clones and lacks some. Among some 190,000 clones, 87% were seen once, and the ten largest hold 5% to 7%. This sample comprised peripheral blood, obtained after recovery from COVID-19. The receptors come from a human donor who had recovered from COVID-19.

The V call is TRBV6-5, the J call TRBJ2-1; D is possibly TRBD1 (8 bases). Germline V gene data show CDR1 as MNHEY and CDR2 as SVGAGI. The V gene lost 6 bases and the J gene lost 9 bases, with 15 bases spanning the gap. This CDR3 region has 13 residues. The DNA for the CDR3 is TGTGCCAGCAGGCCCACAGGGGGGGGTGAGCAGTTCTTC. As protein: CASRPTGGGEQFF.

Concerning this clone itself: Other DNA sequences within the sample encode an identical CDR3. The rearrangement links TRBV6-5 to TRBJ1-1; no clear D. This CDR3 spans 12 amino acids. Trimming stripped 6 bases from V and 3 bases from J, with 8 bases between. Germline V gives CDR1 MNHEY, CDR2 SVGAGI. The CDR3 bases are TGTGCCAGCAGCCGACGGGACACTGAAGCTTTCTTT. Translating it yields CASSRRDTEAFF.

The DNA of the CDR3 is TGTGCCAGCAGTTTAGGGGTCAATCAGCCCCAGCATTTT. Encoded protein: CASSLGVNQPQHF. The genes are TRBV12-3 or TRBV12-4 and TRBJ1-5, with unresolved D. The CDR3 extends over 13 amino acids. Trimming left V 1 base short and J 3 bases short, with 4 bases between.

J is TRBJ2-1 and V is TRBV24-1; no definite D call. The CDR3 loop spans 13 amino acids. V lost 4 bases and J lost 4, with 7 bases in between. Germline CDR1 is KGHDR and CDR2 is SFDVKD. The CDR3 DNA follows: TGTGCCACCAGTGAGGCCGGTTACAATGAGCAGTTCTTC. Its protein product is CATSEAGYNEQFF.

This clone has just one count. This chain connects TRBV3-1 (or the pseudogene TRBV3-2) to TRBJ1-6; D is undetermined. V lost 3 bases and J 7 bases, leaving 10 bases between the germline ends. This CDR3 comprises 14 residues. The germline V gene encodes CDR1 LGHDT and CDR2 YNNKEL (reference sequence). The CDR3 here is CASSQVGPNSPLHF. In nucleotides, the CDR3 is TGTGCCAGCAGCCAGGTCGGACCGAATTCACCCCTCCACTTT.

The chain links TRBV5-6 to TRBJ2-5; 10 bases are shared with TRBD2. Germline CDR1 is SGHDT and CDR2 is YYEEEE. V shed 2 bases, J shed 0 bases, and the junction held 1 base outside the gene matches. This CDR3 is 15 amino acids long. The chain's CDR3 is CASSFSGGNQETQYF. CDR3 DNA sequence: TGTGCCAGCAGCTTTAGCGGGGGGAACCAAGAGACCCAGTACTTC.

The chain is built from TRBV7-2 and TRBJ2-7, with 9 bases matching TRBD2. Germline V gene lookup returns CDR1 SGHTA and CDR2 FQGNSA. This CDR3 spans 15 amino acids. The J segment lost 1 base and the V segment lost 5 bases, leaving 6 bases of the junction unmatched. The CDR3 nucleotides are TGTGCCAGCAGCCCCCCGGGACTAGCATCCTACGAGCAGTACTTC. Its protein is CASSPPGLASYEQYF. The variable domain in full, with the rest retrieved from reference TRBV7-2 and TRBJ2-7, is GAGVSQSPSNKVTEKGKDVELRCDPISGHTALYWYRQSLGQGLEFLIYFQGNSAPDKSGLPSDRFSAERTGGSVSTLTIQRTQQEDSAVYLCASSPPGLASYEQYFGPGTRLTVT.

The chain carries TRBV29-1 and TRBJ1-2; D is perhaps TRBD1 (5 bases). The CDR3 runs to 12 residues. CDR1 is SQVTM and CDR2 is ANQGSEA in the germline V gene. V shed 3 bases and J shed 3 bases, with 8 bases lying between them. CDR3 coding DNA: TGCAGCGTTGAGGAAGGGGACTATGGCTACACCTTC. Its translation: CSVEEGDYGYTF.

A few counts support this clone. This chain uses TRBV28 with TRBJ2-7; 8 nucleotides match TRBD1. After removal of 7 bases from V and 0 bases from J, the junction contained 5 bases not matched to a gene. The CDR3 is made up of 14 amino acids. Germline V gives CDR1 MDHEN, CDR2 SYDVKM. CDR3 sequence: CASKRQGISYEQYF. The DNA of the CDR3 is TGTGCCAGCAAACGACAGGGGATCTCCTACGAGCAGTACTTC. Full variable domain (rest looked up from reference TRBV28 and TRBJ2-7): DVKVTQSSRYLVKRTGEKVFLECVQDMDHENMFWYRQDPGLGLRLIYFSYDVKMKEKGDIPEGYSVSREKKERFSLILESASTNQTSMYLCASKRQGISYEQYFGPGTRLTVT.

The chain is built from TRBV11-2 and TRBJ2-1; 13 nucleotides align to TRBD2. The V gene's germline CDR1 is SGHAT and CDR2 FQNNGV. The CDR3 spans 15 residues. V was pared by 3 bases and J by 8 bases, with 4 bases of the junction left unmatched. Here the CDR3 reads CASSFGTSGIDEQFF. The DNA for the CDR3 is TGTGCCAGCAGCTTTGGGACTAGCGGGATCGATGAGCAGTTCTTC. The full variable domain, with the rest looked up from reference TRBV11-2 and TRBJ2-1, is EAGVAQSPRYKIIEKRQSVAFWCNPISGHATLYWYQQILGQGPKLLIQFQNNGVVDDSQLPKDRFSAERLKGVDSTLKIQPAKLEDSAVYLCASSFGTSGIDEQFFGPGTRLTVL.

The rearrangement links TRBV6-5 to TRBJ2-3; 9 nucleotides align to TRBD2. V lost 4 bases to trimming and J lost 4 bases; unmatched junction nucleotides: 6. Germline-derived CDR1 and CDR2 are MNHEY and SVGAGI. The CDR3 contains 15 residues. For the CDR3, the DNA is TGTGCCAGCAGTTCAGGGGGACTAGCATCAGATACGCAGTATTTT. Protein sequence: CASSSGGLASDTQYF.

This clone was observed a few times. V is TRBV2 and J is TRBJ2-2, with D perhaps matching TRBD2 (6 bases). The CDR3 covers 15 residues. Germline V gene sequence: CDR1 SNHLY, CDR2 FYNNEI. Deletions cut 3 bases from V and 6 bases from J, with 14 bases between. The CDR3 nucleotides read TGTGCCAGCAGTGAGACTAGTCCAGGTGCCGGGGAGCTGTTTTTT. As protein: CASSETSPGAGELFF.

Many counts were recorded for this clone. The chain has TRBV19 and TRBJ1-4; weak D call: TRBD1 (6 bases). The CDR3 contains 13 residues. Germline CDR1 LNHDA, CDR2 SQIVND (reference sequence). V dropped 9 bases and J dropped 4 bases, with 12 bases sitting between them. CDR3 DNA: TGTGCCAGCTCCGGGACACATAATGAAAAACTGTTTTTT. Amino acid sequence: CASSGTHNEKLFF.

V usage is TRBV9 and J usage is TRBJ2-5; TRBD2 matches 13 bases. With 3 bases clipped from V and 5 bases from J, the junction kept 13 bases outside the gene matches. CDR1 and CDR2 (germline): SGDLS, YYNGEE. This CDR3 has 18 residues. The DNA of the CDR3 is TGTGCCAGCAGCGCGTCCCCGGGACTAGCGGGAAGGGGGGAGACCCAGTACTTC. The encoded protein is CASSASPGLAGRGETQYF.

This rearrangement joins TRBV28 to TRBJ2-7; TRBD1 aligns across 8 bases. The V gene's germline CDR1 is MDHEN and CDR2 SYDVKM. V shed 6 bases, J shed 3 bases, and the junction held 10 bases outside the gene matches. The CDR3 is 15 amino acids. CDR3 region: CASRRYRDRFYEQYF. CDR3 DNA: TGTGCCAGCAGAAGATACCGGGACAGGTTCTACGAGCAGTACTTC.

The V call is TRBV2, the J call TRBJ1-5; a weak D match, TRBD1 (6 bases). V was trimmed by 7 bases and J by 6 bases, leaving 13 bases between them. The germline V gene has CDR1 SNHLY and CDR2 FYNNEI. The CDR3 sequence is 13 residues long. CDR3 coding DNA: TGTGCCAGCAAGGGGGAGTGGGTTCAGCCCCAGCATTTT. Its translation is CASKGEWVQPQHF.

The chain joins TRBV6-2 or TRBV6-3 to TRBJ2-2, with unresolved D. This CDR3 is built from 16 residues. Trimming stripped 3 bases from V and 2 bases from J, with 13 bases between. The V gene's germline CDR1 is MNHEY and CDR2 SVGEGT. CDR3 coding DNA: TGTGCCAGCAGTTATACGAAACGGCCCAACACCGGGGAGCTGTTTTTT. As protein: CASSYTKRPNTGELFF.